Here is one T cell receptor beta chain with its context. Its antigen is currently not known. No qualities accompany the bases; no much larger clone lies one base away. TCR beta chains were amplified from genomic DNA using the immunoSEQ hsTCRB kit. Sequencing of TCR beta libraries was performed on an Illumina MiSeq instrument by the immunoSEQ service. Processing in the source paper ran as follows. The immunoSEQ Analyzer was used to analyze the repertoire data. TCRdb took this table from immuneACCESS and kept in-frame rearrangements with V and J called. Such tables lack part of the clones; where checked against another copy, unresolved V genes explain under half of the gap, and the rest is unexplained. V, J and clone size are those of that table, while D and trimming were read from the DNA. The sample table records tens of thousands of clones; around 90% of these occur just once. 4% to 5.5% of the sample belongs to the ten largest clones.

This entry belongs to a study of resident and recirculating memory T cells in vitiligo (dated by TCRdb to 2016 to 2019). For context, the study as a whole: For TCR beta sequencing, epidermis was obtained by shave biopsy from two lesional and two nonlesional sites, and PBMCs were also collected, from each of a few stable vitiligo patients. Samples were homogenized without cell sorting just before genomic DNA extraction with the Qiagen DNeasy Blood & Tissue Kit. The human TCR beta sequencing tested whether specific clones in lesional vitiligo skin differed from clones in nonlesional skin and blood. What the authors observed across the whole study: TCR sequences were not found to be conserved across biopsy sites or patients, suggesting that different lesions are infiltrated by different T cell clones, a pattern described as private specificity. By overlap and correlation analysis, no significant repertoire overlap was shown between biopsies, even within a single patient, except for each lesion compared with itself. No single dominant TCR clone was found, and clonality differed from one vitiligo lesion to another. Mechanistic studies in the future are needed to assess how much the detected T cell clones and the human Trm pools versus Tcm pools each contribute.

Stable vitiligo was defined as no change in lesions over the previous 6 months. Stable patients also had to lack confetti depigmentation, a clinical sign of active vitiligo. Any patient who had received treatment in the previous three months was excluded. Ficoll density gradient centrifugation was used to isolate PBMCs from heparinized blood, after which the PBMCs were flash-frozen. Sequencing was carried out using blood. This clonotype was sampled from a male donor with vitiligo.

The CDR3 protein sequence reads: CASSFGGGTAEAFF. Read as DNA, the sequence is TGTGCCAGCAGCTTCGGAGGGGGCACGGCTGAAGCTTTCTTT. The V gene is TRBV7-9 and the J gene is TRBJ1-1, with 7 junctional bases fitting TRBD1. V and J are trimmed by 3 bases and 6 bases, and the gene matches miss 7 bases of the junction. The germline V gene (reference sequence) yields SEHNR for CDR1 and FQNEAQ for CDR2. Inclusive of the bounding cysteine and phenylalanine, the CDR3 is 14 residues long. The CDR3 DNA has 42 bases and is translated from base 1.